This T cell receptor (beta chain) stems from a study of T cells in localized non-small cell lung cancer. General study points: Greater T cell density in blood accompanied longer overall survival. Uninvolved adjacent lung had more T cell clonality than any other tissue, topping tumor. Heterogeneity remains possible because sequencing was limited to only one tumor region.

TCRdb keeps only in-frame clones here, not all; method: immunoSEQ multiplex PCR. The sample carries 39,000 or so clones, roughly four fifths recorded once. This CDR3 contains 12 residues. Trimming stripped 5 bases from V and 8 bases from J, with 12 bases between. The V gene's germline CDR1 is MNHEY and CDR2 SVGAGI. On this clone: Its antigen is not identified.

The sample in question was PBMCs, obtained before any cancer treatment. The chain carries TRBV6-5 and TRBJ1-2; D is ambiguous. The origin of this receptor is a man aged 40 to 70 with stage II lung adenocarcinoma. The CDR3 DNA reads as TGTGCCAGCAGTGGCTGGGCGGTCGGCTACACCTTC. Protein sequence: CASSGWAVGYTF.